Listed here is a single T cell receptor (beta chain). Its target is not known. It was uncontrolled infection, other autoimmune disease, pregnancy or lactation that excluded patients. Amplification targeted TCR beta CDR3 regions from RNA transcripts. Using the HTBI primer set, a first-round RT-PCR was run on the TCR CDR3. One entry per CDR3 protein results from TCRdb running MiXCR on the multiplex PCR reads. The sample lists roughly 710,000 distinct CDR3 sequences; approximately 40% were seen once. This sample was included in a study of T cells in Graves' hyperthyroidism and ophthalmopathy. Study context: Peripheral blood was secured at the point of initial diagnosis, before any treatment. General study points: Within blood appeared most thyroid clonotypes that had expanded above 0.001.

The TCR comes from a woman aged 40 to 49 with Graves' hyperthyroidism. The specimen sequenced was blood.

The CDR3 sequence: CASRPGQGIGGNTIYF. The CDR3 nucleotides read TGTGCCAGCAGGCCGGGACAGGGGATAGGTGGAAACACCATATATTTT. This rearrangement joins TRBV2 to TRBJ1-3, with 10 bases identical to TRBD1. There are 16 residues in the CDR3. Germline V gene data show CDR1 as SNHLY and CDR2 as FYNNEI. Trimming at V came to 6 bases and at J to 3 bases, leaving 8 bases not matched to a gene.